This TCR beta chain was sequenced in a study of blood T cell repertoires in COVID-19. Study-wide background: PBMCs, B-cell-depleted T cells, or T cells were the source of the cDNA or gDNA that made up the material.

The ends were cut back, 4 bases at V and 4 bases at J, with 10 bases in the middle. The germline gives CDR1 PRHDT, CDR2 FYEKMQ (reference sequence). CDR3 length: 14 residues. Authors' data handling: Using reference gene primer amplification, nucleated cell counts were estimated. This table comes from immunoSEQ multiplex PCR, and its TCRdb copy is limited to in-frame clones, with some not included. The V and J calls and clone size were taken over from that table, and D and trimming were inferred from the DNA. The table records about 140,000 clones, nearly 80% of them present only once. Recruitment covered under 25 US areas and drew participants whose ages spanned about 18 to 95 years. Allocation to cohorts depended on clinical history reported by the participants.

The clonotype comes from a woman aged 50 to 60 who had recovered from COVID-19. This chain links TRBV13 with TRBJ2-2, with a weak D call TRBD1 (6 bases). Sequencing used PBMCs or T cells enriched from blood (not recorded which). In DNA, the CDR3 is TGTGCCAGCAGCTATGGACAGCCCACCGGGGAGCTGTTTTTT. Encoded protein: CASSYGQPTGELFF.